These T cell receptor beta chains were read from a single sample in a study of T cells after yellow fever vaccination. TCRdb analysed the 5' RACE reads with MiXCR anew, one entry per CDR3 protein. The table lists about 340,000 distinct CDR3 sequences, 7.5% to 9% of them singletons, with roughly 18% in the top ten. The specimen was PBMCs, collected on the day of the first yellow fever vaccination. The receptor set was obtained from a man aged 18-30 years who received the YFV17D yellow fever vaccine. Each CDR3 is given with its conserved first and last residue. D genes are given only for firm matches. Size tells how often a clone was seen (once, few, many) or the class of an expanded clone, and some rows leave it out.

clone_size,d_call,v_call,j_call,cdr3_aa,cdr3_nt
many,TRBD1,TRBV5-1,TRBJ2-2,CATPRTGDTGELFF,TGCGCCACCCCCCGGACAGGGGACACCGGGGAGCTGTTTTTT
few,NA,TRBV6-5,TRBJ2-7,CASRQHYEQYF,TGTGCCAGCAGACAGCACTACGAGCAGTACTTC
few,TRBD2,TRBV11-2,TRBJ2-1,CASSYPGPSGGAYNEQFF,TGTGCCAGCAGCTACCCCGGCCCTAGCGGGGGGGCCTACAATGAGCAGTTCTTC
many,NA,TRBV5-1,TRBJ2-2,CASSVGSGRNTGELFF,TGCGCCAGCAGCGTGGGCTCAGGGCGTAACACCGGGGAGCTGTTTTTT
NA,TRBD1,TRBV25-1,TRBJ1-1,CASSEPNRGDTEAFF,TGTGCCAGCAGTGAACCCAACAGGGGGGATACTGAAGCTTTCTTT
few,NA,TRBV5-1,TRBJ1-4,CASSLGRIGTIEKLFF,TGCGCCAGCAGCTTGGGACGAATTGGGACGATAGAAAAACTGTTTTTT
many,NA,TRBV3-1,TRBJ2-3,CASSQDVVRTDTQYF,TGTGCCAGCAGCCAAGATGTAGTACGCACAGATACGCAGTATTTT
many,NA,TRBV7-9,TRBJ1-5,CASSPDNGNQPQHF,TGTGCCAGCAGCCCGGACAACGGCAATCAGCCCCAGCATTTT
NA,NA,TRBV6-2/TRBV6-3,TRBJ2-5,CASSYSHETQYF,TGTGCCAGCAGTTACTCGCATGAGACCCAGTACTTC
many,NA,TRBV5-5,TRBJ1-2,CASSLERLRDGYTF,TGTGCCAGCAGCTTGGAGCGTCTTCGGGATGGCTACACCTTC
NA,TRBD1,TRBV10-3,TRBJ2-7,CATVTRDRGFHEQYF,TGTGCCACGGTAACCCGGGACAGGGGATTCCACGAGCAGTACTTC
few,NA,TRBV28,TRBJ2-6,CAGGSGANVLTF,TGTGCCGGGGGATCTGGGGCCAACGTCCTGACTTTC
NA,TRBD1,TRBV28,TRBJ2-1,CASMKGTGISNEQFF,TGTGCCAGCATGAAGGGGACAGGGATTTCTAATGAGCAGTTCTTC
few,TRBD1,TRBV7-6,TRBJ1-2,CASSPAPGQGEVDGYTF,TGTGCCAGCAGCCCAGCCCCGGGACAGGGAGAGGTAGATGGCTACACCTTC
many,TRBD2,TRBV5-4,TRBJ2-5,CASSKKKDTSGVQETQYF,TGTGCCAGCAGCAAAAAAAAAGATACTAGCGGGGTCCAAGAGACCCAGTACTTC
few,NA,TRBV4-3,TRBJ1-2,CASSQDLEAYYGYTF,TGCGCCAGCAGCCAGGACCTAGAAGCTTACTATGGCTACACCTTC
NA,NA,TRBV4-1,TRBJ2-2,CASSQGDSTGELFF,TGCGCCAGCAGCCAAGGAGACAGCACCGGGGAGCTGTTTTTT
few,NA,TRBV11-2,TRBJ2-3,CASSLEYPYTDTQYF,TGTGCCAGCAGCTTAGAGTATCCCTACACAGATACGCAGTATTTT
NA,NA,TRBV6-5,TRBJ2-1,CASSYSDLVMNEQFF,TGTGCCAGCAGTTACTCGGATTTAGTAATGAATGAGCAGTTCTTC
many,TRBD1,TRBV12-3/TRBV12-4,TRBJ1-5,CASSLPGQGRGQPQHF,TGTGCCAGCAGTTTACCGGGACAGGGCCGGGGCCAGCCCCAGCATTTT
NA,NA,TRBV7-3,TRBJ2-1,CASSPPGRMGEQFF,TGTGCCAGCAGCCCACCGGGCCGGATGGGTGAGCAGTTCTTC
few,NA,TRBV5-6,TRBJ2-1,CASSPLGLGRNEQFF,TGTGCCAGCAGCCCCCTGGGGCTAGGGCGAAATGAGCAGTTCTTC
many,NA,TRBV4-3,TRBJ2-7,CASSQAGGVRYEQYF,TGCGCCAGCAGCCAGGCCGGGGGAGTCCGCTACGAGCAGTACTTC
few,NA,TRBV7-2,TRBJ1-1,CASRLRANTEAFF,TGTGCCAGCAGACTAAGGGCGAACACTGAAGCTTTCTTT
many,NA,TRBV27,TRBJ1-1,CASSFPGGAGAFF,TGTGCCAGCAGTTTTCCCGGGGGCGCAGGGGCTTTCTTT
few,NA,TRBV12-3/TRBV12-4,TRBJ2-2,CASSFQGPTGELFF,TGTGCCAGCAGTTTTCAGGGACCCACCGGGGAGCTGTTTTTT
few,NA,TRBV6-5,TRBJ1-1,CASSYGSGASEAFF,TGTGCCAGCAGTTACGGCTCAGGGGCCTCTGAAGCTTTCTTT
NA,TRBD2,TRBV5-1,TRBJ2-1,CASSPQREKNEQFF,TGCGCCAGCAGCCCGCAGCGGGAAAAAAATGAGCAGTTCTTC
few,NA,TRBV7-6,TRBJ2-1,CASSSRDRQSYNEQFF,TGTGCCAGCAGCTCCCGGGACCGACAGTCCTACAATGAGCAGTTCTTC
few,NA,TRBV14,TRBJ2-5,CASSQVWGSKTQYF,TGTGCCAGCAGCCAAGTGTGGGGATCAAAGACCCAGTACTTC
few,NA,TRBV29-1,TRBJ2-3,CSVGGPGPGDTQYF,TGCAGCGTTGGGGGGCCGGGCCCAGGGGATACGCAGTATTTT
NA,TRBD1,TRBV14,TRBJ2-3,CASQRQGPDTQYF,TGTGCCAGCCAGAGACAGGGACCAGATACGCAGTATTTT
NA,TRBD2,TRBV20-1,TRBJ2-1,CSARGLAGASYNEQFF,TGCAGTGCTAGGGGACTAGCGGGGGCCTCCTACAATGAGCAGTTCTTC
few,NA,TRBV29-1,TRBJ1-2,CSVDKSEGYTF,TGCAGCGTTGATAAGTCGGAGGGCTACACCTTC
NA,TRBD1,TRBV6-1,TRBJ1-5,CASGTASNQPQHF,TGTGCCAGCGGGACAGCTAGCAATCAGCCCCAGCATTTT
many,NA,TRBV2,TRBJ2-1,CAKGGGAEEQFF,TGTGCAAAGGGAGGGGGGGCCGAAGAGCAGTTCTTC
many,TRBD1,TRBV6-2/TRBV6-3,TRBJ2-1,CASRRQGVMYEQFF,TGTGCCAGCAGGAGACAGGGGGTCATGTATGAGCAGTTCTTC
few,NA,TRBV6-2/TRBV6-3,TRBJ1-6,CASSYRQIGSPLHF,TGTGCCAGCAGTTACAGGCAGATCGGTTCACCCCTCCACTTT
few,NA,TRBV6-5,TRBJ1-5,CASSYAGDQPQHF,TGTGCCAGCAGTTACGCGGGGGACCAGCCCCAGCATTTT
few,NA,TRBV2,TRBJ1-2,CASRAARDGGYGYTF,TGTGCCAGCAGAGCCGCGAGGGACGGAGGCTATGGCTACACCTTC
NA,NA,TRBV20-1,TRBJ2-5,CSASVSFQETQYF,TGCAGTGCTAGTGTTAGTTTCCAAGAGACCCAGTACTTC
NA,NA,TRBV5-1,TRBJ2-3,CASSISGTDTQYF,TGCGCCAGCAGCATTTCCGGGACAGATACGCAGTATTTT
NA,TRBD2,TRBV20-1,TRBJ2-1,CSARDILAGFDEQFF,TGCAGTGCTAGAGACATACTAGCGGGTTTCGATGAGCAGTTCTTC
NA,TRBD2,TRBV5-6,TRBJ2-1,CASRKAGGNNEQFF,TGTGCCAGCAGAAAAGCGGGGGGGAACAATGAGCAGTTCTTC
NA,TRBD2,TRBV9,TRBJ2-3,CASSALPGGLAGTTDTQYF,TGTGCCAGCAGCGCTCTCCCCGGAGGCTTAGCGGGGACCACAGATACGCAGTATTTT
NA,NA,TRBV20-1,TRBJ2-3,CSAGQGFTDTQYF,TGCAGTGCCGGCCAGGGGTTCACAGATACGCAGTATTTT
NA,NA,TRBV6-2/TRBV6-3,TRBJ1-1,CASSYGMNTEAFF,TGTGCCAGCAGTTACGGTATGAACACTGAAGCTTTCTTT
NA,TRBD1,TRBV12-3/TRBV12-4,TRBJ1-3,CASSLTGANGNTIYF,TGTGCCAGCAGTTTGACAGGGGCTAACGGAAACACCATATATTTT
NA,NA,TRBV28,TRBJ2-3,CATIKGRTDTQYF,TGTGCCACCATCAAGGGACGCACAGATACGCAGTATTTT
NA,NA,TRBV7-2,TRBJ1-1,CASSLGRQGRSTEAFF,TGTGCCAGCAGCTTAGGTCGGCAGGGAAGAAGCACTGAAGCTTTCTTT
NA,TRBD1,TRBV12-3/TRBV12-4,TRBJ2-3,CASSPPSGQGPDTQYF,TGTGCCAGCAGCCCACCGTCGGGACAGGGGCCAGATACGCAGTATTTT
NA,NA,TRBV4-2,TRBJ2-7,CASSQIRLGHLEQYF,TGTGCCAGCAGCCAGATCAGACTAGGACATCTCGAGCAGTACTTC
few,NA,TRBV9,TRBJ1-2,CASSGREVTRYTF,TGTGCCAGCAGCGGGCGGGAGGTTACACGCTACACCTTC
few,NA,TRBV6-5,TRBJ1-2,CASSYGDLRGYTF,TGTGCCAGCAGTTACGGGGACTTAAGGGGCTACACCTTC
many,NA,TRBV14,TRBJ1-1,CASSQEIRLNTEAFF,TGTGCCAGCAGCCAAGAGATCCGGTTAAACACTGAAGCTTTCTTT
NA,NA,TRBV5-4,TRBJ2-5,CASSLGGQGQWETQYF,TGTGCCAGCAGCTTGGGGGGGCAGGGCCAGTGGGAGACCCAGTACTTC
many,TRBD2,TRBV10-3,TRBJ2-5,CAISEGREYQETQYF,TGTGCCATCAGTGAGGGGCGGGAGTACCAAGAGACCCAGTACTTC
few,NA,TRBV12-3/TRBV12-4,TRBJ2-1,CASSLARGRGNEQFF,TGTGCCAGCAGTTTAGCGAGGGGCCGGGGCAATGAGCAGTTCTTC